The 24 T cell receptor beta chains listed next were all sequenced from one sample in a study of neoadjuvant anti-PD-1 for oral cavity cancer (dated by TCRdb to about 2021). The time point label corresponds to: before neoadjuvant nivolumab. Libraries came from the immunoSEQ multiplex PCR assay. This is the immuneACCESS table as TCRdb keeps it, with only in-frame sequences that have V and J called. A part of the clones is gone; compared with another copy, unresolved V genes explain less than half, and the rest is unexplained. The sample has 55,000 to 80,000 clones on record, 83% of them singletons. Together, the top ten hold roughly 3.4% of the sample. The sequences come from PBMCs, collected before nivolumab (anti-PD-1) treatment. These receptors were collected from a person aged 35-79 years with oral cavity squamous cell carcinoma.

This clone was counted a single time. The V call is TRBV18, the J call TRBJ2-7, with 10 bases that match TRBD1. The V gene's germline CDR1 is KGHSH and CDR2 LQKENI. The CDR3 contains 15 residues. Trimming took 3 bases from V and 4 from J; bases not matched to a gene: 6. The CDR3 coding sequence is TGTGCCAGCTCACCCAGGGACAGGGGCTCATACGAGCAGTACTTC. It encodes CASSPRDRGSYEQYF.

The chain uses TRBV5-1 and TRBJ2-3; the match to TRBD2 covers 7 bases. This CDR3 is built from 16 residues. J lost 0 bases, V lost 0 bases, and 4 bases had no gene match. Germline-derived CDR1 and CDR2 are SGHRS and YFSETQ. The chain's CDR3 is CASSLVAAGSTDTQYF. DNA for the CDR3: TGCGCCAGCAGCTTGGTTGCAGCGGGGAGCACAGATACGCAGTATTTT.

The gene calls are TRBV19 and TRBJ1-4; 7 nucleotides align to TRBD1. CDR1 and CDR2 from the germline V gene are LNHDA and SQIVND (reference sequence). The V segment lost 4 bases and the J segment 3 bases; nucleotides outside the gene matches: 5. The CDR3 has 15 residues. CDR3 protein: CASSSVGTANEKLFF. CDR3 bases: TGTGCCAGTAGTAGCGTCGGGACAGCTAATGAAAAACTGTTTTTT.

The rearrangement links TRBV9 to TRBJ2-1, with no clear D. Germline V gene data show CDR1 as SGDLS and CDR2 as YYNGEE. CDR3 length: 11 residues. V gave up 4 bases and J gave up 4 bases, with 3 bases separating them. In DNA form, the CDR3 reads TGTGCCAGCAGCTTGTACAATGAGCAGTTCTTC. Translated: CASSLYNEQFF.

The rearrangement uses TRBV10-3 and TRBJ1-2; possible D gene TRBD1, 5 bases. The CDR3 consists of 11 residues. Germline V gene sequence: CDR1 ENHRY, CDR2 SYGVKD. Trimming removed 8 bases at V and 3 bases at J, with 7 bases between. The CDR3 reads CAIEGDYGYTF. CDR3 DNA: TGTGCCATCGAAGGGGACTATGGCTACACCTTC.

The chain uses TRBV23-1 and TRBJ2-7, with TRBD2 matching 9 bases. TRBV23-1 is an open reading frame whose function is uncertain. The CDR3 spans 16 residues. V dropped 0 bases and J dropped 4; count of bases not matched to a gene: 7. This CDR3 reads CASSQSGWREGYEQYF. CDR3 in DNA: TGCGCCAGCAGTCAATCGGGCTGGCGGGAGGGTTACGAGCAGTACTTC.

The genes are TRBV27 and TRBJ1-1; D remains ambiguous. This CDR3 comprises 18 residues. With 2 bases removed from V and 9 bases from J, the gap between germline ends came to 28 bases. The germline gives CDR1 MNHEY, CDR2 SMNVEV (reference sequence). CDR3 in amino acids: CASSLVADPQNPAGKAFF. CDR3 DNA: TGTGCCAGCAGTTTAGTTGCGGACCCCCAGAACCCAGCGGGGAAAGCTTTCTTT.

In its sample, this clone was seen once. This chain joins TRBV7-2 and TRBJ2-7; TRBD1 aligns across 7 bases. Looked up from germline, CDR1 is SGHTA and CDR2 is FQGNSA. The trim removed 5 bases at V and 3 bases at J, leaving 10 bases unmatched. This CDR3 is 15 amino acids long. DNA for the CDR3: TGTGCCAGCAGCCCCATAACAGGGGCGAGCTACGAGCAGTACTTC. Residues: CASSPITGASYEQYF.

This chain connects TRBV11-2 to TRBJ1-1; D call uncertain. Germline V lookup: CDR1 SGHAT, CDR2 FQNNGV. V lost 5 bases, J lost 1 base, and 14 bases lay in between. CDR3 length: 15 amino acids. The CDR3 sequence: CASSLAARGNTEAFF. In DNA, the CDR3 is TGTGCCAGCAGCCTCGCTGCACGGGGGAACACTGAAGCTTTCTTT.

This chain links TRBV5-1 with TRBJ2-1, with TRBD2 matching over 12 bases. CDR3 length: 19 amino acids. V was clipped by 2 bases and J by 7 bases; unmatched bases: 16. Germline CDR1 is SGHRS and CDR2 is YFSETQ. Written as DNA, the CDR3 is TGCGCCAGCAGCTTAAACCCCTCTAGCGGGAGGGCCTTGTTGAATGAGCAGTTCTTC. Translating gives CASSLNPSSGRALLNEQFF.

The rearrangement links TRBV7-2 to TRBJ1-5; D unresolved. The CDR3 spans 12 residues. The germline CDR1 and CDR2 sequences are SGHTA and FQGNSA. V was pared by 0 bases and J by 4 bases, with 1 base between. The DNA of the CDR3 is TGTGCCAGCAGCTTAGCTAATCAGCCCCAGCATTTT. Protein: CASSLANQPQHF.

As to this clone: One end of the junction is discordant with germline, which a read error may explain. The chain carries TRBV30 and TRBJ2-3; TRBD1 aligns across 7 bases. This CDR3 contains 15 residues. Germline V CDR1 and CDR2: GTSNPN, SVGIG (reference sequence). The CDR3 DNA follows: TGTGCCCGGAGTCACCGGGACAGAAGCACAGATACGCAGTATTTT. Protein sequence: CARSHRDRSTDTQYF. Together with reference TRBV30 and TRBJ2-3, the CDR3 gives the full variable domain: SQTIHQWPATLVQPVGSPLSLECTVEGTSNPNLYWYRQAAGRGLQLLFYSVGIGQISSEVPQNLSASRPQDRQFILSSKKLLLSDSGFYLCARSHRDRSTDTQYFGPGTRLTVL.

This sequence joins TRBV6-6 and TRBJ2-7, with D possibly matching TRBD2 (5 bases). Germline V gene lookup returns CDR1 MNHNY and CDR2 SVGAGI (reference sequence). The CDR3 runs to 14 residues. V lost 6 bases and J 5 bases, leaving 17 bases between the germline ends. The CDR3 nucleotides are TGTGCCAGCAGAAAAGGAGGAATTAGCAACGAGCAGTACTTC. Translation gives CASRKGGISNEQYF.

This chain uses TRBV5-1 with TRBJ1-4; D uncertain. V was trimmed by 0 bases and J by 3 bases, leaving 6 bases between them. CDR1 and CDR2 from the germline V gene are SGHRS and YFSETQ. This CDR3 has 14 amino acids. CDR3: CASSLEVSNEKLFF. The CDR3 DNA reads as TGCGCCAGCAGCTTGGAGGTCTCTAATGAAAAACTGTTTTTT.

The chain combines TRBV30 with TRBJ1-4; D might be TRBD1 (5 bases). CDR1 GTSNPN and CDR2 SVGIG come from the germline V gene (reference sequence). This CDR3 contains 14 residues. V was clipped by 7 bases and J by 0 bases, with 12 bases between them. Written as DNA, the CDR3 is TGTGCCTTCAACAGGCTCACAACTAATGAAAAACTGTTTTTT. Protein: CAFNRLTTNEKLFF.

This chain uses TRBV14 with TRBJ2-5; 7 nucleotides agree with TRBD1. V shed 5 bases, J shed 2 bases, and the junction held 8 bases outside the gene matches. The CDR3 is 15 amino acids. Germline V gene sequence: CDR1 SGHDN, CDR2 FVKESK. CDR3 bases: TGTGCCAGCAGCTCCCGTCCGGGACAGCAAGAGACCCAGTACTTC. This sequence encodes CASSSRPGQQETQYF.

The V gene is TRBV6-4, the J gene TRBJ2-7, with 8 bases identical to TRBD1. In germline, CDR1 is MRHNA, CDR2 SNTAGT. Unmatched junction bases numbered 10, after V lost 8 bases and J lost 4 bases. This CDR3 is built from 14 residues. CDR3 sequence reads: CASGPGQANYEQYF. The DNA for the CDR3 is TGTGCCAGCGGGCCGGGACAGGCTAATTACGAGCAGTACTTC.

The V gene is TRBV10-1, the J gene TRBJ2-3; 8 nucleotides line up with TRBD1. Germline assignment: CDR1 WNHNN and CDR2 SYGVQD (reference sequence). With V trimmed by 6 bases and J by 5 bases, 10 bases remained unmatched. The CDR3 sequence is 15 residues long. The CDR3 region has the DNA TGCGCCAGCAGGGGATCCGGACAGGGTAAAGATACGCAGTATTTT. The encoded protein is CASRGSGQGKDTQYF.

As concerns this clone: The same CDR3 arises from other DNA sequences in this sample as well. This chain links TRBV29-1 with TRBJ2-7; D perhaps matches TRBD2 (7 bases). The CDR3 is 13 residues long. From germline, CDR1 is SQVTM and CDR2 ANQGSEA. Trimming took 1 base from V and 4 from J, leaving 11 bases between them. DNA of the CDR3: TGCAGCGTTGAAGGAGGGGGGGGGTACGAGCAGTACTTC. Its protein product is CSVEGGGGYEQYF.

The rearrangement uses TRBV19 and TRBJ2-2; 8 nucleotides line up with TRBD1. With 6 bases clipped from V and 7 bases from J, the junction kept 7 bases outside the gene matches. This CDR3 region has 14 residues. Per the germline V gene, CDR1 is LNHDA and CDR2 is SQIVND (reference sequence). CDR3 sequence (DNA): TGTGCCAGTAGATTAACAGGGGGGTACGGGGAGCTGTTTTTT. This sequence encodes CASRLTGGYGELFF.

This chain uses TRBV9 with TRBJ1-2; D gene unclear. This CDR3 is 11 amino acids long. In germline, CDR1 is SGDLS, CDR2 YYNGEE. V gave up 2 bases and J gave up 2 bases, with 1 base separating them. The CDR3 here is CASSVNYGYTF. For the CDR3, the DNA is TGTGCCAGCAGCGTCAACTATGGCTACACCTTC.

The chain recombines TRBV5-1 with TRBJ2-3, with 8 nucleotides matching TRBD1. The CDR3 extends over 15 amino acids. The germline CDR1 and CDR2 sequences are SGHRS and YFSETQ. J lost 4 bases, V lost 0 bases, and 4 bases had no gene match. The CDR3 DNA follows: TGCGCCAGCAGCTTGGAGGACAGGGCTCCAGATACGCAGTATTTT. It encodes CASSLEDRAPDTQYF.

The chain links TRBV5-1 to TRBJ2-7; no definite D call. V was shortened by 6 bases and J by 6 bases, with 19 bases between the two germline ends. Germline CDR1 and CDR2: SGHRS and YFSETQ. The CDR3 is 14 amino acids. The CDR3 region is CASTGYTSPGEQYF. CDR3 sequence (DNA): TGCGCCAGCACCGGGTACACCAGCCCTGGCGAGCAGTACTTC.

CDR3 in amino acids: CASSVGQGALNTEAFF. The CDR3 DNA reads TGTGCCAGCAGTGTGGGACAGGGGGCCTTGAACACTGAAGCTTTCTTT. This chain joins TRBV6-1 and TRBJ1-1; 12 bases fit TRBD1. The CDR3 length is 16 residues. Trimming cost V 4 bases and J 0 bases; bases outside gene matches: 3. Germline CDR1 MNHNS, CDR2 SASEGT.